The clone carrying this T cell receptor beta chain was counted many times. These data belong to a study of T cells in Graves' hyperthyroidism and ophthalmopathy. In germline, CDR1 is DFQATT, CDR2 SNEGSKA (reference sequence). V shed 0 bases and J shed 8 bases, with 20 bases lying between them. CDR3 length equals 16 residues. Template material for amplifying TCR beta CDR3 regions consisted of RNA transcripts. During a first-round RT-PCR of the TCR CDR3, the HTBI primer set was used. TCRdb re-analysed the multiplex PCR reads in MiXCR, keeping a single row per CDR3 protein. The sample lists about 720,000 distinct CDR3 sequences; approximately 18% were seen once.

The rearrangement uses TRBV20-1 and TRBJ2-1; D is perhaps TRBD2 (5 bases). Sequencing used blood. The receptor was derived from a woman aged 45-59 years with Graves' hyperthyroidism that later progressed to Graves' ophthalmopathy. CDR3 in amino acids: CSAREPGSRAMYEQFF. For the CDR3, the DNA is TGCAGTGCTAGAGAGCCCGGTTCGAGGGCCATGTATGAGCAGTTCTTC.